The entry that follows covers one T cell receptor (beta chain) sequence. Its specificity is not known. As to time point: patch test 3, about 24 weeks after DPC sensitization. The treatment was: therapeutic diphenylcyclopropenone sensitization with weekly scalp DPC. This sample is part of a study of human T cells and chemical hapten exposure. Study-level background: Investigators sensitized roughly 2 cm by roughly 2 cm of upper inner arm skin with 2% DPC. Weekly scalp doses of diphenylcyclopropenone were given to patients during the roughly 23-week study. Whole-study results and caveats: As patch test score rose, PT1 expanded TCR counts tended to rise as well.

V lost 0 bases and J lost 0; bases outside the gene matches: 3. CDR3 size: 16 residues. What the library attached to individual cDNA molecules were unique molecular identifiers. MiXCR, applied by TCRdb to the RACE reads, yields one record per CDR3 protein. The table includes some 52,000 distinct CDR3 sequences, 9.9% detected once. The sequence derives from a woman between 40 and 55 years old with alopecia areata. Some clones in this sample may be carry-over from other donors' samples. The chain couples TRBV23-1 to TRBJ2-3; the match to TRBD2 covers 7 bases. TRBV23-1 is labeled an ORF, and its function is uncertain. This specimen consisted of whole blood, obtained in connection with sensitization to the hapten diphenylcyclopropenone (DPC). The CDR3 region has the DNA TGCGCCAGCAGTCAATCGGGGGGGTCTAGCACAGATACGCAGTATTTT. As protein: CASSQSGGSSTDTQYF.